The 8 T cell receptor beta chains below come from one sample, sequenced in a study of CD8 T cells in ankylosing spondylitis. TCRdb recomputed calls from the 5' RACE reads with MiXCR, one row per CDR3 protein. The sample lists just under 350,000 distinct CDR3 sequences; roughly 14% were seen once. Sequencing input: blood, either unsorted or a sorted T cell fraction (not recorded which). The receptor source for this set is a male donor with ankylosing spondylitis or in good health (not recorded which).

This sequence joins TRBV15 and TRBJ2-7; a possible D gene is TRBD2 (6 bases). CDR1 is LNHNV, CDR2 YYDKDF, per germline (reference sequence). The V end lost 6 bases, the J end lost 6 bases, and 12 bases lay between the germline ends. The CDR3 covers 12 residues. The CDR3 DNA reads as TGTGCCACCAGTCTGATGCGGGGCGAGCAGTACTTC. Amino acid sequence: CATSLMRGEQYF.

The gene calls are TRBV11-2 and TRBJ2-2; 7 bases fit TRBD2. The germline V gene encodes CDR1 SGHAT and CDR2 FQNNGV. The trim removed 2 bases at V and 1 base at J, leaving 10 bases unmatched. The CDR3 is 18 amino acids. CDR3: CASSLRWSASGNTGELFF. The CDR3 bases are TGTGCCAGCAGCTTAAGGTGGTCGGCTAGCGGGAACACCGGGGAGCTGTTTTTT.

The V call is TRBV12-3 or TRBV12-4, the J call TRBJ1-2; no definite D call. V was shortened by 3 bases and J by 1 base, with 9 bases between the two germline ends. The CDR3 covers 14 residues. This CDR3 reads CASSFSPDNYGYTF. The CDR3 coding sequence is TGTGCCAGCAGTTTTAGCCCAGATAACTATGGCTACACCTTC.

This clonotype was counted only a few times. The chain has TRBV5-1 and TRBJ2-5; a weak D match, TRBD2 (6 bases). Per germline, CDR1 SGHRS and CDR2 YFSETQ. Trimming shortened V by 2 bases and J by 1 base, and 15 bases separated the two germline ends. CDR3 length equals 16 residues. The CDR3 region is CASSFLALNFQETQYF. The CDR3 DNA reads TGCGCCAGCAGCTTTCTAGCGTTAAATTTCCAAGAGACCCAGTACTTC.

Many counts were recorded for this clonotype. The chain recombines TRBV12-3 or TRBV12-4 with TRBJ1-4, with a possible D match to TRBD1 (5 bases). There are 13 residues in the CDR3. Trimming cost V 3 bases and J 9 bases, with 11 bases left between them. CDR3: CASSFVGLQKLFF. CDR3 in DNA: TGTGCCAGCAGTTTCGTGGGACTCCAAAAACTGTTTTTT.

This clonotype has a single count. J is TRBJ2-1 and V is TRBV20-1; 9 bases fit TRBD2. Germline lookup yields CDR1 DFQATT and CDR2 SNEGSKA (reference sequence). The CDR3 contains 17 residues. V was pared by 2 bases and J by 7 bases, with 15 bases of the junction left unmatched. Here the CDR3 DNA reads TGCAGTGCTAGACTCCCGTGGGGAGCGGGAGGTGGAAATGAGCAGTTCTTC. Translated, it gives CSARLPWGAGGGNEQFF.

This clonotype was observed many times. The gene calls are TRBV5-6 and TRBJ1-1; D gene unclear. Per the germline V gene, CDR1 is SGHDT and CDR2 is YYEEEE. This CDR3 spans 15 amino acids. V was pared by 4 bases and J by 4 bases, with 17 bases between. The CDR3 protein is CASSRYLTVGTEAFF. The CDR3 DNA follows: TGTGCCAGCAGCCGATATCTGACGGTGGGCACTGAAGCTTTCTTT.

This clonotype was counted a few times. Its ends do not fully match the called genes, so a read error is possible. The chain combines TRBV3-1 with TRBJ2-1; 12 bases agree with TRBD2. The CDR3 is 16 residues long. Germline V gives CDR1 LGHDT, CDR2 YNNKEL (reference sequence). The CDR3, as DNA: TGTGCCAGCAGCTCCGGGACTAGCGGGCCCTATAATGAGCAGTTCTTC. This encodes CASSSGTSGPYNEQFF.